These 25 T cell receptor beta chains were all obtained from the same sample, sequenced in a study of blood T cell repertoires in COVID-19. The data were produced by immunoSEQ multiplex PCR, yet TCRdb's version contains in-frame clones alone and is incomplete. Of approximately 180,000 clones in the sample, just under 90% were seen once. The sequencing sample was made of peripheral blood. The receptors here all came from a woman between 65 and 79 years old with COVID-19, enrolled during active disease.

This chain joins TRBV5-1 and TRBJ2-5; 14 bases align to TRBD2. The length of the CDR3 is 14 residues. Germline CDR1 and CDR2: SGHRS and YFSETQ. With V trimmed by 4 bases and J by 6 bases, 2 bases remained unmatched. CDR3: CASSGTSGSQTQYF. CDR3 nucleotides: TGCGCCAGCAGCGGGACTAGCGGGAGTCAGACCCAGTACTTC.

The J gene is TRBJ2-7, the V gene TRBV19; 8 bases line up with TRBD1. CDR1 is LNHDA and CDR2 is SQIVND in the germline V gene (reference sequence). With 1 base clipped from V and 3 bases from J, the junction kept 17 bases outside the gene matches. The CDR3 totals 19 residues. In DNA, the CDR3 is TGTGCCAGTAGTATAGCCCCCGGGACAGGTCCCTATATTGGCTACGAGCAGTACTTC. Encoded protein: CASSIAPGTGPYIGYEQYF.

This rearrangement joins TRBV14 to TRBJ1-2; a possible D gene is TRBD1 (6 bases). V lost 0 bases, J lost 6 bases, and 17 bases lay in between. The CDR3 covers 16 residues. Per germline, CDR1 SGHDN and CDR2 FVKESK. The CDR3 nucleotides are TGTGCCAGCAGCCAAGATTGGGCAGGGGAATTTGATGGCTACACCTTC. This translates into CASSQDWAGEFDGYTF.

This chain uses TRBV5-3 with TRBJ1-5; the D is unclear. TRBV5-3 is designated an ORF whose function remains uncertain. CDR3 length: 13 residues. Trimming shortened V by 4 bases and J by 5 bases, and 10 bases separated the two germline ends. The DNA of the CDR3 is TGTGCCAGAAGCCGAACAGCTTATCAGCCCCAGCATTTT. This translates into CARSRTAYQPQHF.

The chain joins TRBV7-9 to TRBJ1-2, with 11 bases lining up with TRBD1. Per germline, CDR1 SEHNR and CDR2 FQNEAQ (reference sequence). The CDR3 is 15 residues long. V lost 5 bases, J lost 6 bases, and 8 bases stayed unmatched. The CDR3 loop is CASSLPGQGAHGYTF. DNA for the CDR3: TGTGCCAGCAGCCTCCCCGGACAGGGGGCGCATGGCTACACCTTC. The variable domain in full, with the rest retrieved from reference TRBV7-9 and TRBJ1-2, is DTGVSQNPRHKITKRGQNVTFRCDPISEHNRLYWYRQTLGQGPEFLTYFQNEAQLEKSRLLSDRFSAERPKGSFSTLEIQRTEQGDSAMYLCASSLPGQGAHGYTFGSGTRLTVV.

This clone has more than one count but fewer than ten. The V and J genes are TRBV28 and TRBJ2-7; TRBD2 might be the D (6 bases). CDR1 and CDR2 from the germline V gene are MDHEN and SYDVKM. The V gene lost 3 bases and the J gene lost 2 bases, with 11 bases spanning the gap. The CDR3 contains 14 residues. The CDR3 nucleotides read TGTGCCAGCAGTTTCGGAGGGAACCCCTACGAGCAGTACTTC. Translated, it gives CASSFGGNPYEQYF.

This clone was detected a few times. The DNA of the CDR3 is TGTGCCAGCAGCGTAGCAATCAGGGGGGTGGACACCGGGGAGCTGTTTTTT. Its protein is CASSVAIRGVDTGELFF. This rearrangement joins TRBV9 to TRBJ2-2; D may be TRBD1 (7 bases). CDR3 length: 17 residues. Germline CDR1 and CDR2: SGDLS and YYNGEE. Trimming took off 0 bases at V and 3 bases at J, with 15 bases between the two ends.

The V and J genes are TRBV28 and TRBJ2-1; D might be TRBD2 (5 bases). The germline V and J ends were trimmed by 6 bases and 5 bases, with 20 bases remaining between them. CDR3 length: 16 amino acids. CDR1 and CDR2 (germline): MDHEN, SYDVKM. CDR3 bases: TGTGCCAGCAGCTTGATGGAGGTGAGGAACCACAATGAGCAGTTCTTC. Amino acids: CASSLMEVRNHNEQFF.

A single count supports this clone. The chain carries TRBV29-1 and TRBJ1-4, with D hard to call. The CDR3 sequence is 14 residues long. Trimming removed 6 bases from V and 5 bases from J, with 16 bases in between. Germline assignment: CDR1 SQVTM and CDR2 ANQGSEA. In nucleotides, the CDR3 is TGCAGCGTGGAGGACGGCATTACAAATGAAAAACTGTTTTTT. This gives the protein CSVEDGITNEKLFF.

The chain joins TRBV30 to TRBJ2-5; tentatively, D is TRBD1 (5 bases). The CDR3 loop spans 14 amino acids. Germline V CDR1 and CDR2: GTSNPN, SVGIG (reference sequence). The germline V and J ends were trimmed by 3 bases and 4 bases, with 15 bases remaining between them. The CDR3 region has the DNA TGTGCCTGGAGAGGCGACAGACCGGGAGAGACCCAGTACTTC. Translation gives CAWRGDRPGETQYF. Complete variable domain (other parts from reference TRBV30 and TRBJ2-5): SQTIHQWPATLVQPVGSPLSLECTVEGTSNPNLYWYRQAAGRGLQLLFYSVGIGQISSEVPQNLSASRPQDRQFILSSKKLLLSDSGFYLCAWRGDRPGETQYFGPGTRLLVL.

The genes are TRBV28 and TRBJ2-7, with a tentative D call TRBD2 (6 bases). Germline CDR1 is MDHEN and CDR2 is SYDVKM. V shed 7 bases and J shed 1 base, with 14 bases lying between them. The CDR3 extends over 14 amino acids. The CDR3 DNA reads TGTGCCAGCACCAGACTAGTAGGGTCCTACGAGCAGTACTTC. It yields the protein CASTRLVGSYEQYF.

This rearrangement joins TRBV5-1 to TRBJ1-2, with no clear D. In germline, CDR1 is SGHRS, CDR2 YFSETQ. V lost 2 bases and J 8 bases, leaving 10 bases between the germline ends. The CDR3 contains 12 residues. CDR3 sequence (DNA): TGCGCCAGCAGCTTCGGTACCGGGGGCTACACCTTC. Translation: CASSFGTGGYTF.

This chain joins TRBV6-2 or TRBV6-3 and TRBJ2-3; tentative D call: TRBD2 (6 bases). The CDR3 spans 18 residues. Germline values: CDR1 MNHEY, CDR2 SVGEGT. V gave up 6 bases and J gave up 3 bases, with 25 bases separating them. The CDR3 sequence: CASSSARTSFLWTDTQYF. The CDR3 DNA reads TGTGCCAGCAGCTCCGCGCGTACTAGCTTCTTATGGACAGATACGCAGTATTTT.

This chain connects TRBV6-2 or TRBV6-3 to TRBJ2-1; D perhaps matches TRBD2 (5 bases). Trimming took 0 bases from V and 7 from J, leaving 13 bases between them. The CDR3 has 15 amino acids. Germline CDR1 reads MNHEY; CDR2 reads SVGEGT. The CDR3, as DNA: TGTGCCAGCAGTTACTCTCGGGGAGCTGGGAATGAGCAGTTCTTC. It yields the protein CASSYSRGAGNEQFF.

CDR3 loop: CASSSRPGSNTEAFF. The DNA of the CDR3 is TGTGCCAGCAGCTCCCGTCCGGGATCAAACACTGAAGCTTTCTTT. The gene calls are TRBV11-2 and TRBJ1-1; no definite D call. Trimming took off 4 bases at V and 2 bases at J, with 14 bases between the two ends. CDR3 length: 15 residues. The germline gives CDR1 SGHAT, CDR2 FQNNGV.

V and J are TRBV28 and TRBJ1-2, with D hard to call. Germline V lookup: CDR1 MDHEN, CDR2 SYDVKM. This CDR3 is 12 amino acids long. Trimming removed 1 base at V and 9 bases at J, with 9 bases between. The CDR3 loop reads CASSLLFDSYTF. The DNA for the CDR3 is TGTGCCAGCAGTTTATTATTTGACAGCTACACCTTC.

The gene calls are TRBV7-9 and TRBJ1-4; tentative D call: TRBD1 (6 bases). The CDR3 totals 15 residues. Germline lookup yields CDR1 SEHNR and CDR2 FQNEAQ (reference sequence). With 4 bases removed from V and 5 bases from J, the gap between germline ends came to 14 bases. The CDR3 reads CASSYGQGLNEKLFF. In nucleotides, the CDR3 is TGTGCCAGCAGCTATGGGCAGGGGTTAAATGAAAAACTGTTTTTT.

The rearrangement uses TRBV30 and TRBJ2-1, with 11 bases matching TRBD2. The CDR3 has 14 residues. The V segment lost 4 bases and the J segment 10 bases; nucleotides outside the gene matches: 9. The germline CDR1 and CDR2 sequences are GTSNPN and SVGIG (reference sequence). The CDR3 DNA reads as TGTGCCTGGAAACTCACTAGCGGGAGCGGGGAGCAGTTCTTC. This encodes CAWKLTSGSGEQFF.

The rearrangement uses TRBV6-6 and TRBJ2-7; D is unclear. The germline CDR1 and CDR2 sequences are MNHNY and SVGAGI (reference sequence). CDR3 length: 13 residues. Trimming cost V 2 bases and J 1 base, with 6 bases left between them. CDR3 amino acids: CASSYLSSYEQYF. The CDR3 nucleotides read TGTGCCAGCAGTTACCTATCTTCCTACGAGCAGTACTTC.

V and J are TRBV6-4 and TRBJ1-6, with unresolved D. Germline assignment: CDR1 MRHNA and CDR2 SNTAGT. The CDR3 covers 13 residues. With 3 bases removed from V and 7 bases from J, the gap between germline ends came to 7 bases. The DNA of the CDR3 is TGTGCCAGCAGTGAAGAACAGAATTCACCCCTCCACTTT. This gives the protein CASSEEQNSPLHF.

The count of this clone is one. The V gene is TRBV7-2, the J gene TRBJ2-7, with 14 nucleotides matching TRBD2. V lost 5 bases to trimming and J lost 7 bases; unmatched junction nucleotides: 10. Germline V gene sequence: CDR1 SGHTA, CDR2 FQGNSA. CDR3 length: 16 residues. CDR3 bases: TGTGCCAGCAGCCTAGGACTAGCGGGAGGCACGAAGGAGCAGTACTTC. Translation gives CASSLGLAGGTKEQYF.

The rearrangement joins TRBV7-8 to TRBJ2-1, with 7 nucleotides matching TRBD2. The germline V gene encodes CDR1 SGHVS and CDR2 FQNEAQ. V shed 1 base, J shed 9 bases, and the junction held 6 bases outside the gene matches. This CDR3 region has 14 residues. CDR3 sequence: CASSLVGTTGEQFF. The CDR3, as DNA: TGTGCCAGCAGCTTAGTTGGGACTACAGGTGAGCAGTTCTTC.

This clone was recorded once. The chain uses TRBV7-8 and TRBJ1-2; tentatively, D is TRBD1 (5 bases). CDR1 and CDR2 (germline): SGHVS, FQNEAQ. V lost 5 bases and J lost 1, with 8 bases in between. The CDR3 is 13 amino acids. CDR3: CASSRQFNYGYTF. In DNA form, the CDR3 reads TGTGCCAGCAGCCGACAGTTTAACTATGGCTACACCTTC.

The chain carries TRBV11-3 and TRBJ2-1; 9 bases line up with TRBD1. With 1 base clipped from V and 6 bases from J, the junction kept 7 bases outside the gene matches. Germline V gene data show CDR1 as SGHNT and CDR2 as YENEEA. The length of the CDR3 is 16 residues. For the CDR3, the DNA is TGTGCCAGCAGCTTAGTAGGACAGGGGTTCCTCAATGAGCAGTTCTTC. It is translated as CASSLVGQGFLNEQFF.

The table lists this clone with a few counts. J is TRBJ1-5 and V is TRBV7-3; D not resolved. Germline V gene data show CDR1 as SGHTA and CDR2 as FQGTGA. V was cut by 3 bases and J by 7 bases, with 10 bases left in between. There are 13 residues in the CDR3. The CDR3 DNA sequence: TGTGCCAGCAGCTTCCAGACTGGCCAGCCCCAGCATTTT. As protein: CASSFQTGQPQHF.